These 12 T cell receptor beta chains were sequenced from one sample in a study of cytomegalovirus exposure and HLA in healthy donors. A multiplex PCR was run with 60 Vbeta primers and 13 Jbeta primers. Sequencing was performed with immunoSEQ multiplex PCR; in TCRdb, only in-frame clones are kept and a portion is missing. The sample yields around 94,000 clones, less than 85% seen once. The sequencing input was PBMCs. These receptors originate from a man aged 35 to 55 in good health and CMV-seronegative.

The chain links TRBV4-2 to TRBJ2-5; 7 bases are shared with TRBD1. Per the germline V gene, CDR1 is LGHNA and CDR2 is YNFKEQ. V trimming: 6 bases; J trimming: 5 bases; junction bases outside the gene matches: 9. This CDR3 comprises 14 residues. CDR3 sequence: CASRLDRMYETQYF. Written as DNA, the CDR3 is TGTGCCAGCAGACTGGACAGGATGTACGAGACCCAGTACTTC.

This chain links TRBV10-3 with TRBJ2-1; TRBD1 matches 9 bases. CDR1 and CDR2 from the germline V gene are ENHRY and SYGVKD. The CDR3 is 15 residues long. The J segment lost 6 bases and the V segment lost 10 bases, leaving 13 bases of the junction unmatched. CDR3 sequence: CATGLDGDRVNEQFF. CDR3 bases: TGTGCCACTGGACTGGACGGGGACAGGGTCAATGAGCAGTTCTTC.

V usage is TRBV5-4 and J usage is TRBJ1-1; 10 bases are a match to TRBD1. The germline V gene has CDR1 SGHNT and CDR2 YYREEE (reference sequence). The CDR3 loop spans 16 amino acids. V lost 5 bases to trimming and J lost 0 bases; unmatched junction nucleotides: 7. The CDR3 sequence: CASRKRDRGLNTEAFF. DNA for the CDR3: TGTGCCAGCAGGAAAAGGGACAGGGGATTGAACACTGAAGCTTTCTTT.

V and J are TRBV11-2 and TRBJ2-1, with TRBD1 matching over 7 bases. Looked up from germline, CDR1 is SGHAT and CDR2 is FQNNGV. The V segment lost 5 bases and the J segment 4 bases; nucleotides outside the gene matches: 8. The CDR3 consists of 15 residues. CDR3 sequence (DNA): TGTGCCAGCAGCCCTCAGGGACAGCCGTACAATGAGCAGTTCTTC. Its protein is CASSPQGQPYNEQFF.

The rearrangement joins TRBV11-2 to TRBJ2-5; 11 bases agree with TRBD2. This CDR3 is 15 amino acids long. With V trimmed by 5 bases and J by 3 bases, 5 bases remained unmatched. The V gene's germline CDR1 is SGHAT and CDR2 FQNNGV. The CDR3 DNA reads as TGTGCCAGCAGCCGCGGGACTAGCGGTAAAGAGACCCAGTACTTC. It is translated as CASSRGTSGKETQYF.

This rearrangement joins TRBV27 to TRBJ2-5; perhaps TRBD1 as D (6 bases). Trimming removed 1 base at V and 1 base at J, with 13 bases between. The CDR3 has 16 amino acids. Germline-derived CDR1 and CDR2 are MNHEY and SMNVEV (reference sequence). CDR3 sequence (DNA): TGTGCCAGCAGTTTATTTGGCGGACAGATCCAAGAGACCCAGTACTTC. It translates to CASSLFGGQIQETQYF.

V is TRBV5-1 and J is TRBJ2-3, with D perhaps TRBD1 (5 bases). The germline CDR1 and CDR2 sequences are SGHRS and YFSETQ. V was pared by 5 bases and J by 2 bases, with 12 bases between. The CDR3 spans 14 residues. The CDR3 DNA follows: TGCGCCAGCAGTTTTGACAGAGTCACAGATACGCAGTATTTT. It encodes CASSFDRVTDTQYF.

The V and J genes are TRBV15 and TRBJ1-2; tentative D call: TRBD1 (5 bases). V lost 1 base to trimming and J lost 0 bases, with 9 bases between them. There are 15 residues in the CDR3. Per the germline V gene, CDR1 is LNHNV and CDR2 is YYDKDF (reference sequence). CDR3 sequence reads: CATSRGGASNYGYTF. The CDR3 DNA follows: TGTGCCACCAGCAGAGGTGGGGCCTCTAACTATGGCTACACCTTC.

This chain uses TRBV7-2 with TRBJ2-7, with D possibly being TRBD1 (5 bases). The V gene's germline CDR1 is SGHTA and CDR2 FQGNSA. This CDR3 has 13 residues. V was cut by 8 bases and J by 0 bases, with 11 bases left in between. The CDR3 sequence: CASGARGSYEQYF. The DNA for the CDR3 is TGTGCCAGCGGAGCTAGGGGCTCCTACGAGCAGTACTTC.

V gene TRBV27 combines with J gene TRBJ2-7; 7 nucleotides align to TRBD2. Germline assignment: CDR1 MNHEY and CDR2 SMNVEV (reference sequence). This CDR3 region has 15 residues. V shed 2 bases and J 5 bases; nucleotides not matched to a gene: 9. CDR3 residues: CASSLLWGRDHEQYF. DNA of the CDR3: TGTGCCAGCAGTTTACTATGGGGGAGGGACCACGAGCAGTACTTC.

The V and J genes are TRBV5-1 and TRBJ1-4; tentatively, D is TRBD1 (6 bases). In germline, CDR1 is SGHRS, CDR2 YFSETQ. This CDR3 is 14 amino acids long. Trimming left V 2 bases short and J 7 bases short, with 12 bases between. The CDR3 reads CASSFQGMGEKLFF. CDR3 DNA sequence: TGCGCCAGCAGCTTCCAGGGGATGGGTGAAAAACTGTTTTTT. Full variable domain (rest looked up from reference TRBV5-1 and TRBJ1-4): KAGVTQTPRYLIKTRGQQVTLSCSPISGHRSVSWYQQTPGQGLQFLFEYFSETQRNKGNFPGRFSGRQFSNSRSEMNVSTLELGDSALYLCASSFQGMGEKLFFGSGTQLSVL.

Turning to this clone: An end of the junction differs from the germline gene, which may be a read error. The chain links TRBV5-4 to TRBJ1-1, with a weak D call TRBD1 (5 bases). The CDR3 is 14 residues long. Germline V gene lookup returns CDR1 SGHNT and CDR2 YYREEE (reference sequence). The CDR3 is CVSSLNAGTTEAFF. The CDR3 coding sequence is TGTGTCAGCAGCTTGAACGCGGGGACCACTGAAGCTTTCTTT.